A selection of T cell receptor beta chains follows, all from one sample in a study of blood T cell repertoires in COVID-19. Libraries were prepared by immunoSEQ multiplex PCR; TCRdb keeps only in-frame clonotypes and omits some of them. The sample includes over 120,000 clones, roughly 90% of them seen just once. The sample taken for sequencing was peripheral blood. The receptor set was obtained from a man in his sixties or seventies with acute or convalescent COVID-19. Each CDR3 is given with its conserved first and last residue. Fields, in order: V gene, D gene, J gene, clone size, CDR3 length, CDR3 DNA, CDR3 protein. The D gene is left open where the match is weak. The size field is filled for only some rows; it gives once, few, many or a size class.

>TRBV5-6|TRBD2|TRBJ2-1|-|16
TGTGCCAGCTCGACGGGAGCGGGAGGGGGATGGAATGAGCAGTTCTTC
CASSTGAGGGWNEQFF
>TRBV24-1|-|TRBJ1-3|-|14
TGTGCCACCAGTCGAGAGAGCTCTGGAAACACCATATATTTT
CATSRESSGNTIYF
>TRBV10-2|TRBD1|TRBJ2-1|-|14
TGCGCCAGCAGACCATCCGGACAGGGCAATGAGCAGTTCTTC
CASRPSGQGNEQFF
>TRBV29-1|-|TRBJ2-7|-|15
TGCAGCGTTGAGTTTTCCCAGCGCAGAGCCTACGAGCAGTACTTC
CSVEFSQRRAYEQYF
>TRBV5-1|-|TRBJ2-7|-|14
TGCGCCAGCAGCTTCAATCAGGGATCGGACGAGCAGTACTTC
CASSFNQGSDEQYF
>TRBV5-1|TRBD2|TRBJ2-3|-|19
TGCGCCAGCAGCCCCGCACCGGGACTAGCGGTTTTGGGAGGTAGTACGCAGTATTTT
CASSPAPGLAVLGGSTQYF
>TRBV7-9|-|TRBJ2-1|-|13
TGTGCCAGCAGCCATCCGGGACTCAATGAGCAGTTCTTC
CASSHPGLNEQFF
>TRBV2|TRBD1|TRBJ1-5|-|13
TGTGCCAGCCATGGACAGGTCTATCAGCCCCAGCATTTT
CASHGQVYQPQHF
>TRBV6-4|TRBD1|TRBJ2-3|once|17
TGTGCCAGCAGTGTACGGCCGGGACAGGGGTCGACAGATACGCAGTATTTT
CASSVRPGQGSTDTQYF
>TRBV7-2|TRBD1|TRBJ1-6|-|16
TGTGCCAGCAGCCTAGGACAGGGGGGACATAATTCACCCCTCCACTTT
CASSLGQGGHNSPLHF
>TRBV28|-|TRBJ2-2|-|15
TGTGCCAGCAGTTTAGGGCATGGGAACACCGGGGAGCTGTTTTTT
CASSLGHGNTGELFF
>TRBV5-1|-|TRBJ1-1|-|13
TGCGCCAGCAGCTTTAAACTGGACACTGAAGCTTTCTTT
CASSFKLDTEAFF
>TRBV7-3|-|TRBJ2-1|once|14
TGTGCCAGCAGTCCGGGAGTTGGCTACAATGAGCAGTTCTTC
CASSPGVGYNEQFF
>TRBV11-3|-|TRBJ2-2|once|12
TGTGCCAGCAGCCAACTGGCCGGGGAGCTGTTTTTT
CASSQLAGELFF
>TRBV10-2|-|TRBJ1-2|-|14
TGCGCCAGCAGTGAACCCCCAGGGAACTATGGCTACACCTTC
CASSEPPGNYGYTF
>TRBV5-8|-|TRBJ1-3|-|16
TGTGCCAGCAGCCCCGGAGCAGCGAACTCTGGAAACACCATATATTTT
CASSPGAANSGNTIYF
>TRBV7-8|-|TRBJ2-1|-|13
TGTGCCAGCAGCCGCGGTTCCTACAATGAGCAGTTCTTC
CASSRGSYNEQFF
>TRBV5-1|-|TRBJ2-7|-|14
TGCGCCAGCAGCTTATCAGGGGAATCCTACGAGCAGTACTTC
CASSLSGESYEQYF
>TRBV4-1|TRBD1|TRBJ1-2|-|15
TGCGCCAGCAGCCAAGGGAGGGGGCAGGGCTATGGCTACACCTTC
CASSQGRGQGYGYTF
>TRBV2|-|TRBJ1-1|-|14
TGTGCCAGCCGGTTCACGGGAGGAAGCACTGAAGCTTTCTTT
CASRFTGGSTEAFF
>TRBV11-2|-|TRBJ2-7|-|13
TGTGCCAGCAGCTTAGCCGGGTTCTACGAGCAGTACTTC
CASSLAGFYEQYF
>TRBV6-5|TRBD1|TRBJ1-2|-|14
TGTGCCAGCAGTTATCGGACAGGGCAGGACGGCTACACCTTC
CASSYRTGQDGYTF
>TRBV5-8|TRBD1|TRBJ2-5|-|14
TGTGCCAGCAGCCAGGGACAGGTTGGGGAGACCCAGTACTTC
CASSQGQVGETQYF
>TRBV7-2|TRBD1|TRBJ1-1|-|14
TGTGCCAGCAGTGCTGGACAGGGCAACGTCGAAGCTTTCTTT
CASSAGQGNVEAFF
>TRBV3-1/TRBV3-2|TRBD1|TRBJ2-7|-|14
TGTGCCAGCAGCCATGAGGACAGGGCAGGAGAGCAGTACTTC
CASSHEDRAGEQYF
>TRBV7-9|-|TRBJ1-6|-|14
TGTGCCAGCAGCTTATCGGGGGGGAATTCACCCCTCCACTTT
CASSLSGGNSPLHF
>TRBV6-5|-|TRBJ2-7|-|15
TGTGCCAGCAGTTATAAGGCAGGGGCTCCCTACGAGCAGTACTTC
CASSYKAGAPYEQYF
>TRBV6-5|TRBD1|TRBJ2-2|once|15
TGTGCCAGCAGGAGCATACAGGGGGCAAGCGGGGAGCTGTTTTTT
CASRSIQGASGELFF
>TRBV7-9|-|TRBJ2-3|-|12
TGTGCCAGCAGCCGGCTGGGCGATACGCAGTATTTT
CASSRLGDTQYF
>TRBV7-2|-|TRBJ1-6|once|15
TGTGCCAGCAGCCCACATGACAGCTATAATTCACCCCTCCACTTT
CASSPHDSYNSPLHF
>TRBV19|-|TRBJ2-1|-|12
TGTGCCAGTAGTAACCGACTCAGTGAGCAGTTCTTC
CASSNRLSEQFF
>TRBV28|-|TRBJ1-2|-|15
TGTGCCAGCAGCCCTGCCCCCGGGACACCCATGATGGGGACCTTC
CASSPAPGTPMMGTF
>TRBV10-2|TRBD1|TRBJ2-7|-|15
TGCGCCAGCAGGAGGGGGCAGGGGAACTTCTACGAGCAGTACTTC
CASRRGQGNFYEQYF